This TCR beta chain was profiled in a study of cytomegalovirus exposure and HLA in healthy donors. Study results and limitations: Cytomegalovirus-associated TCR beta chains were listed, numbering around 150.

The protocol was immunoSEQ multiplex PCR, while the TCRdb copy is restricted to in-frame clones and leaves out a portion. This table has some 79,000 clones, 90% to 95% appearing once. About this clone: The antigen is not known.

V was shortened by 5 bases and J by 6 bases, with 8 bases between the two germline ends. Germline CDR1 reads WSHSY; CDR2 reads SAAADI. CDR3 size: 12 residues. The sample taken for sequencing was PBMCs. The receptor comes from a woman aged 18 to 35 in good health and CMV-seropositive. The chain couples TRBV10-2 to TRBJ2-1; D unclear. This CDR3 is CASSLRSNEQFF. The CDR3 nucleotides read TGCGCCAGCAGTTTACGGTCCAATGAGCAGTTCTTC.